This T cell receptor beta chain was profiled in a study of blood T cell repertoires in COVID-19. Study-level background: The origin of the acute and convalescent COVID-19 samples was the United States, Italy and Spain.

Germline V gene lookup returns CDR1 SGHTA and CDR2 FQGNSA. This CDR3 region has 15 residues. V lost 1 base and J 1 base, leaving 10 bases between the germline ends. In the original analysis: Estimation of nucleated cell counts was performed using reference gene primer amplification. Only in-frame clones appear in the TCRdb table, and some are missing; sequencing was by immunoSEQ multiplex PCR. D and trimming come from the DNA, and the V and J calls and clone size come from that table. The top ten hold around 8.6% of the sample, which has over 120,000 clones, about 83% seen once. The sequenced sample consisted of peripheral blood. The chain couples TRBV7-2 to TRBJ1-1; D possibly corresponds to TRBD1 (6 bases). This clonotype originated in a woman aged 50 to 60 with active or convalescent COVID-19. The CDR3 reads CASSLGSRGNTEAFF. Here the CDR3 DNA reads TGTGCCAGCAGCTTAGGTTCCAGGGGGAACACTGAAGCTTTCTTT.